These 16 T cell receptor beta chains were sequenced from one sample in a study of blood T cell repertoires in COVID-19. Clones were sequenced by immunoSEQ multiplex PCR, and TCRdb holds only the in-frame ones, with some missing. Of 120,000 or so clones in the sample, 70% to 75% are singletons; the top ten hold less than 6.5%. Sequenced sample: peripheral blood. All receptors derive from a man aged 60-69 years with acute or convalescent COVID-19.

This sequence joins TRBV3-1 (or the pseudogene TRBV3-2) and TRBJ2-3; TRBD1 aligns across 7 bases. The J segment lost 0 bases and the V segment lost 8 bases, leaving 2 bases of the junction unmatched. This CDR3 contains 13 residues. Germline V gives CDR1 LGHDT, CDR2 YNNKEL (reference sequence). This CDR3 reads CASGTDSTDTQYF. The CDR3, as DNA: TGTGCCAGCGGGACAGACAGCACAGATACGCAGTATTTT.

This clone was seen only a few times. CDR3 region: CASRNPGTGGGYTF. In nucleotides, the CDR3 is TGTGCCAGCAGAAACCCCGGGACAGGGGGCGGCTACACCTTC. V is TRBV6-4 and J is TRBJ1-2, with 12 positions matching TRBD1. Germline V lookup: CDR1 MRHNA, CDR2 SNTAGT. J was trimmed by 8 bases and V by 6 bases; bases with no gene match: 7. The length of the CDR3 is 14 residues.

V gene TRBV25-1 combines with J gene TRBJ2-1; 12 bases line up with TRBD2. V was pared by 7 bases and J by 7 bases, with 8 bases of the junction left unmatched. There are 15 residues in the CDR3. Per the germline V gene, CDR1 is MGHDK and CDR2 is SYGVNS. The CDR3 DNA sequence: TGTGCCAGCACCTTGACTAGCGGGAGCTCTAATGAGCAGTTCTTC. This gives the protein CASTLTSGSSNEQFF.

The V gene is TRBV14, the J gene TRBJ1-1; D gene unclear. V was cut by 4 bases and J by 1 base, with 7 bases left in between. The CDR3 runs to 13 residues. The germline gives CDR1 SGHDN, CDR2 FVKESK. The chain's CDR3 is CASSRGRNTEAFF. DNA of the CDR3: TGTGCCAGCAGCCGAGGCAGGAACACTGAAGCTTTCTTT.

This clone was counted once. V and J are TRBV7-8 and TRBJ2-2; 11 bases map to TRBD2. J gave up 4 bases and V 2 bases, and 9 bases lay outside the gene matches. This CDR3 region has 18 residues. Germline CDR1 SGHVS, CDR2 FQNEAQ. Here the CDR3 reads CASSLFASGRPRTGELFF. The CDR3 DNA is TGTGCCAGCAGCTTATTCGCTAGCGGGAGGCCGCGCACCGGGGAGCTGTTTTTT.

V is TRBV4-2 and J is TRBJ2-2; TRBD2 aligns across 10 bases. Germline CDR1 LGHNA, CDR2 YNFKEQ. Trimming removed 0 bases from V and 6 bases from J; junction bases left unmatched: 7. The CDR3 contains 17 residues. CDR3 in amino acids: CASSQDSGTSASGELFF. The CDR3 bases are TGTGCCAGCAGCCAAGACTCCGGGACTAGCGCGTCCGGGGAGCTGTTTTTT.

The rearrangement joins TRBV5-1 to TRBJ2-3; D possibly corresponds to TRBD2 (7 bases). V was pared by 1 base and J by 5 bases, with 14 bases between. CDR3 size: 15 residues. CDR1 and CDR2 (germline): SGHRS, YFSETQ. CDR3 DNA: TGCGCCAGCAGCTTGTTAGTGGGGGGGCAAGATACGCAGTATTTT. It specifies CASSLLVGGQDTQYF. Using reference TRBV5-1 and TRBJ2-3 for the parts outside the CDR3, the full variable domain is KAGVTQTPRYLIKTRGQQVTLSCSPISGHRSVSWYQQTPGQGLQFLFEYFSETQRNKGNFPGRFSGRQFSNSRSEMNVSTLELGDSALYLCASSLLVGGQDTQYFGPGTRLTVL.

The chain uses TRBV25-1 and TRBJ2-1; 11 bases align to TRBD2. CDR3 length: 16 residues. V lost 7 bases, J lost 7 bases, and 12 bases stayed unmatched. Germline V gene data show CDR1 as MGHDK and CDR2 as SYGVNS. CDR3 sequence: CASTRGGTSGLNEQFF. The DNA for the CDR3 is TGTGCCAGCACGCGAGGGGGGACTAGCGGACTAAATGAGCAGTTCTTC.

The chain has TRBV9 and TRBJ2-1, with no clear D. Trimming removed 3 bases at V and 7 bases at J, with 8 bases between. The germline V gene encodes CDR1 SGDLS and CDR2 YYNGEE. CDR3 length: 12 residues. CDR3 protein: CASSALENEQFF. The CDR3 DNA reads as TGTGCCAGCAGCGCCCTTGAGAATGAGCAGTTCTTC.

The V call is TRBV5-4, the J call TRBJ2-7; 15 bases are a match to TRBD2. This CDR3 spans 16 amino acids. Trimming at V came to 4 bases and at J to 3 bases, leaving 5 bases not matched to a gene. Germline CDR1 is SGHNT and CDR2 is YYREEE (reference sequence). CDR3: CASSPGTSGRYYEQYF. The CDR3 DNA reads as TGTGCCAGCAGCCCTGGGACTAGCGGGAGGTACTACGAGCAGTACTTC.

The CDR3 coding sequence is TGTGCCACCAGTGACCGGGGCCGGACAGGGAGCTACACCTTC. It yields the protein CATSDRGRTGSYTF. The chain recombines TRBV24-1 with TRBJ1-2; 8 nucleotides agree with TRBD1. Per the germline V gene, CDR1 is KGHDR and CDR2 is SFDVKD. The V gene end was trimmed by 4 bases and the J gene end by 9 bases; junction bases not matched to a gene: 9. The CDR3 is 14 residues long.

The rearrangement uses TRBV14 and TRBJ1-4, with 9 bases matching TRBD1. CDR3 length: 15 residues. From germline, CDR1 is SGHDN and CDR2 FVKESK. V shed 2 bases and J 7 bases; nucleotides not matched to a gene: 5. The CDR3 loop is CASSQTGTGLEKLFF. The CDR3 bases are TGTGCCAGCAGCCAAACCGGGACAGGGCTTGAAAAACTGTTTTTT.

This chain connects TRBV6-1 to TRBJ2-2; 9 bases line up with TRBD1. The V segment lost 4 bases and the J segment 5 bases; nucleotides outside the gene matches: 8. The CDR3 length is 16 residues. Germline V gene lookup returns CDR1 MNHNS and CDR2 SASEGT. The CDR3 DNA is TGTGCCAGCAGTGTCCTGACAGGGGGGAAAACCGGGGAGCTGTTTTTT. It translates to CASSVLTGGKTGELFF.

The chain recombines TRBV7-9 with TRBJ1-2, with TRBD1 as a possible D gene (6 bases). Trimming took off 1 base at V and 1 base at J, with 16 bases between the two ends. CDR1 and CDR2 (germline): SEHNR, FQNEAQ (reference sequence). The CDR3 is made up of 17 amino acids. CDR3 DNA: TGTGCCAGCAGCTTAGGAGACTGGGGGCGCAATAACTATGGCTACACCTTC. It encodes CASSLGDWGRNNYGYTF.

The chain links TRBV27 to TRBJ2-3; the D gene is possibly TRBD2 (6 bases). Trimming cost V 2 bases and J 6 bases, with 15 bases left between them. CDR1 is MNHEY, CDR2 SMNVEV, per germline (reference sequence). CDR3 length: 15 residues. CDR3 nucleotide sequence: TGTGCCAGCAGTTTAGGCCCCTCGGGGAGGGATACGCAGTATTTT. Translation gives CASSLGPSGRDTQYF.

The chain combines TRBV2 with TRBJ2-2, with D tentatively TRBD1 (5 bases). Germline lookup yields CDR1 SNHLY and CDR2 FYNNEI. The CDR3 has 13 amino acids. The V and J ends lost 5 bases and 7 bases respectively, with 11 bases between them. The CDR3 coding sequence is TGTGCCAGCAGTCCGCAGGGTGACGGGGAGCTGTTTTTT. Translated: CASSPQGDGELFF.